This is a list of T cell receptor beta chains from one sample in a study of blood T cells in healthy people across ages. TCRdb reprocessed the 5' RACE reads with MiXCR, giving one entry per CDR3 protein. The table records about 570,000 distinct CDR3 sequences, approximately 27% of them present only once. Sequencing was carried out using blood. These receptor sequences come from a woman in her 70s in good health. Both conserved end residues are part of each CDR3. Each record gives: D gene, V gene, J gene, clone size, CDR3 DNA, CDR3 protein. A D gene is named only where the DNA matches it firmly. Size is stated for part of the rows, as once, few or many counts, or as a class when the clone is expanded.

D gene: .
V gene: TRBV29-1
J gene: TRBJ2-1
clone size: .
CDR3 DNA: TGCAGCGTTCTCTCGGAGCGGACCTACAATGAGCAGTTCTTC
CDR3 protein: CSVLSERTYNEQFF

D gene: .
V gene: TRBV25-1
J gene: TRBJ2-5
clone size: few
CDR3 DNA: TGTGCCAGCACCGGGGGATACGGGGGCCCAGAGACCCAGTACTTC
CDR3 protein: CASTGGYGGPETQYF

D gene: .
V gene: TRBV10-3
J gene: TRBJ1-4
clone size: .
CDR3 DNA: TGCGCCATCAGTGAGAATGGGTCCGACGGAAAACTGTTTTTT
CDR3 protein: CAISENGSDGKLFF

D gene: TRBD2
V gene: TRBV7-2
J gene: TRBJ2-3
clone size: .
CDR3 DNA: TGTGCCAGCAGACCTAGCGGGCGCACAGATACGCAGTATTTT
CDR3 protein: CASRPSGRTDTQYF

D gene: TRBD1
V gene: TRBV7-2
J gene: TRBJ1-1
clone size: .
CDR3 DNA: TGTGCCAGCAGCCTAGAATCAGGGGGGGCTGAAGCTTTCTTT
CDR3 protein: CASSLESGGAEAFF

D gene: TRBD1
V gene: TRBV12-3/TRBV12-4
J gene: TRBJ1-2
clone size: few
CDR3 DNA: TGTGCCAGCAGTTTTGGACAGGCCTATGGCTACACCTTC
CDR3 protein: CASSFGQAYGYTF

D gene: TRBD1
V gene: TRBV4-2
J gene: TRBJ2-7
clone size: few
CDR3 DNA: TGTGCCAGCAGCCAAGCGGACAGGGGACTCTACGAGCAGTACTTC
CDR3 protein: CASSQADRGLYEQYF

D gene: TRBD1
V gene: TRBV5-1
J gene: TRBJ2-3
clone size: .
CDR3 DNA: TGCGCCAGCAGCTTGGGGGGACAGGGCGCCGCAGATACGCAGTATTTT
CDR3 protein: CASSLGGQGAADTQYF

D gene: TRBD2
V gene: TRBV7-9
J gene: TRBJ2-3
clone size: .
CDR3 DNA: TGTGCCAGCAGCGTCGGGACTAGCGGGGGGAGCACAGATACGCAGTATTTT
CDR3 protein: CASSVGTSGGSTDTQYF

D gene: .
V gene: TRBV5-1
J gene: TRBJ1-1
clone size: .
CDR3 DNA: TGCGCCAGCAGCTTTCCCCAGGGAAACTTGAACACTGAAGCTTTCTTT
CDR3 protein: CASSFPQGNLNTEAFF

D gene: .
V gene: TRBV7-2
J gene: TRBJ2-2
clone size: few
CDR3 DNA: TGTGCCAGCACCCCCATGGGCACCGGGGAGCCGTTTTTT
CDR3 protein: CASTPMGTGEPFF

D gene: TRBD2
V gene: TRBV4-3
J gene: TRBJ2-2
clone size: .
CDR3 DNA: TGCGCCAGCAGCCAAGAACTAGCGTACTTAAACACCGGGGAGCTGTTTTTT
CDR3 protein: CASSQELAYLNTGELFF

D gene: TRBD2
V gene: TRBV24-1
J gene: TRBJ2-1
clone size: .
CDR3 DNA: TGTGCCACCAGTGATTCGGTAGCGGGGGGAGGGGAGCAGTTCTTC
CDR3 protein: CATSDSVAGGGEQFF

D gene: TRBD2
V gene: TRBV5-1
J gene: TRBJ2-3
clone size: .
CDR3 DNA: TGCGCCAGCAGACTAGCGGGGGACGGGGAAGATACGCAGTATTTT
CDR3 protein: CASRLAGDGEDTQYF

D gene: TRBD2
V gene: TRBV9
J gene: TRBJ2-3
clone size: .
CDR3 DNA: TGTGCCAGCAGCGCGCGGGGGGCCACAGATACGCAGTATTTT
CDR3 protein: CASSARGATDTQYF

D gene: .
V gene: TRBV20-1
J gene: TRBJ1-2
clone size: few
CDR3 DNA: TGCAGTGCCCTAGGGGCTAACTGTGGCTACACCTTC
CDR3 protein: CSALGANCGYTF

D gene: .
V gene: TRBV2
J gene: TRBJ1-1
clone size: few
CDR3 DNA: TGTGCCAGCAGTTATCAGGGTATAGGGAACACTGAAGCTTTCTTT
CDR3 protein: CASSYQGIGNTEAFF

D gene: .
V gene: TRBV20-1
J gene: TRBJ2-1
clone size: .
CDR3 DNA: TGCAGTGCCAGCAGCATGGGGGCATACAATGAGCAGTTCTTC
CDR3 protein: CSASSMGAYNEQFF

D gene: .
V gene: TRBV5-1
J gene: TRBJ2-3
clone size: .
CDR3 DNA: TGCGCCAGCTCGGACCGGGGGACATACACAGATACGCAGTATTTT
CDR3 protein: CASSDRGTYTDTQYF

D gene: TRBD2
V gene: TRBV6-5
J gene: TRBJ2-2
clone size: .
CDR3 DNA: TGTGCCAGCAGTGTACTAGCGGGAGGCTCCGACGGGGAGCTGTTTTTT
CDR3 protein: CASSVLAGGSDGELFF

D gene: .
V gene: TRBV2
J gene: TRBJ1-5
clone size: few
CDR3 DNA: TGTGCCACCACGGAGCGAGGTGGGGGGGCTTATCAGCCCCAGCATTTT
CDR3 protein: CATTERGGGAYQPQHF

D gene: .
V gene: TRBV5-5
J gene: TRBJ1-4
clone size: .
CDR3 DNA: TGTGTCAGCATAGACAGCTCAACTAATGAAAAACTGTTTTTT
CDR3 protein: CVSIDSSTNEKLFF

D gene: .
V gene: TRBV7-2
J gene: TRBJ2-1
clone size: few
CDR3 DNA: TGTGCCAGCAGCTCTGGACAGCCTGGGGGCAATGAGCAGTTCTTC
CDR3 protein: CASSSGQPGGNEQFF

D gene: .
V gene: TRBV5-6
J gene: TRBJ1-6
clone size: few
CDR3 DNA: TGTGCCAGCAGGCGGGGGTCAGGGGACAATTCACCCCTCCACTTT
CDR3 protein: CASRRGSGDNSPLHF

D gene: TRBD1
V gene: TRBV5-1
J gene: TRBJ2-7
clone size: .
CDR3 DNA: TGCGCCAGCAGCGGCGGGACAGGCCTAAGGGTGGAGCAGTACTTC
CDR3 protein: CASSGGTGLRVEQYF

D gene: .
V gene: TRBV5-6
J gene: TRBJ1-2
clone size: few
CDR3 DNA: TGTGCCAGCAGCTTGGTGAGACCCAATGGCTACACCTTC
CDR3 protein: CASSLVRPNGYTF